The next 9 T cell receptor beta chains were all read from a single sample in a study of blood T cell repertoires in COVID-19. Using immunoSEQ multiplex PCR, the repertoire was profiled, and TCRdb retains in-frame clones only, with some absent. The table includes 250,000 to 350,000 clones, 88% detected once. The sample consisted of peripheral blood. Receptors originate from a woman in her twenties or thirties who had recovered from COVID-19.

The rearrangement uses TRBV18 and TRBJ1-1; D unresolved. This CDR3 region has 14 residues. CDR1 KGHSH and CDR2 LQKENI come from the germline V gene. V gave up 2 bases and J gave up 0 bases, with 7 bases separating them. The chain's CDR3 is CASSPFGVNTEAFF. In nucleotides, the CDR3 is TGTGCCAGCTCACCATTCGGGGTGAACACTGAAGCTTTCTTT.

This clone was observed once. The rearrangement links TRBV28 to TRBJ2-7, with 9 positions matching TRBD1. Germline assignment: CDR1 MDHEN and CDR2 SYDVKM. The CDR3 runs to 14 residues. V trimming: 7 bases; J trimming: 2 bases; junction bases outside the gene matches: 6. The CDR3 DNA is TGTGCCAGCAACCTGAGGACAGGGGCCTACGAGCAGTACTTC. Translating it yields CASNLRTGAYEQYF.

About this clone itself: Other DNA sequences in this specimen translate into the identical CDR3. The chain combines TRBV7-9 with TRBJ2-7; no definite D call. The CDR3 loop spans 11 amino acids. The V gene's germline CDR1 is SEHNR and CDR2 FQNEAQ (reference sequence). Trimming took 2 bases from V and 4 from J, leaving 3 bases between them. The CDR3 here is CASSLQYEQYF. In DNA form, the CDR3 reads TGTGCCAGCAGCTTACAATACGAGCAGTACTTC.

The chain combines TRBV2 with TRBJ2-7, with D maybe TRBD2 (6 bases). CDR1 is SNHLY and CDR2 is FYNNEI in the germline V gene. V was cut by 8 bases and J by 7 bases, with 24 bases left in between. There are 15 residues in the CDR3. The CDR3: CASRDEGRSSREQYF. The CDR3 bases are TGTGCCAGCCGGGATGAGGGGAGGAGTTCGAGAGAGCAGTACTTC.

CDR3: CASSLVPGNTEAFF. The CDR3 DNA sequence: TGTGCCAGCAGCTTAGTTCCCGGGAACACTGAAGCTTTCTTT. The V call is TRBV7-2, the J call TRBJ1-1, with unresolved D. CDR1 and CDR2 (germline): SGHTA, FQGNSA. V was clipped by 1 base and J by 1 base, with 7 bases between them. The CDR3 spans 14 residues.

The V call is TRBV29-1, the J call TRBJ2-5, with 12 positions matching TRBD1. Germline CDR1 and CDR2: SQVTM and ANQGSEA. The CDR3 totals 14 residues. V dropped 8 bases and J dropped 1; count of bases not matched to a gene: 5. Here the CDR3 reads CSYRDRGLQETQYF. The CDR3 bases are TGCAGCTACCGGGACAGGGGGCTCCAAGAGACCCAGTACTTC.

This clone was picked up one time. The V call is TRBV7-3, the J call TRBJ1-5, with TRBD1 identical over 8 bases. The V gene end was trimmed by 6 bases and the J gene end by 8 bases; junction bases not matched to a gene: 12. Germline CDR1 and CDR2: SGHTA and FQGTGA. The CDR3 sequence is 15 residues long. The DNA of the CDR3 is TGTGCCAGCAGTCAGACAGGGGCCGGAGGGGAGCCCCAGCATTTT. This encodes CASSQTGAGGEPQHF.

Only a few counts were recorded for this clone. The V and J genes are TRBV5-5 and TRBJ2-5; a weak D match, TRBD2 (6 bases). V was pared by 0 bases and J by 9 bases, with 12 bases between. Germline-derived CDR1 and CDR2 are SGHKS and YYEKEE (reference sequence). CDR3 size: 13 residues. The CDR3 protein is CASSLDGGIAQYF. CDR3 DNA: TGTGCCAGCAGCTTGGACGGGGGAATCGCCCAGTACTTC.

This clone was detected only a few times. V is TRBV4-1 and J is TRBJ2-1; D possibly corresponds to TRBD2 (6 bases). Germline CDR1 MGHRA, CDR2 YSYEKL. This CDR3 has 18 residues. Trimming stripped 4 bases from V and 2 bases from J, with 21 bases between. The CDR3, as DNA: TGCGCCAGCAGCCGGGGGGACTTTGTAGGGCTGGCCTACAATGAGCAGTTCTTC. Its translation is CASSRGDFVGLAYNEQFF.